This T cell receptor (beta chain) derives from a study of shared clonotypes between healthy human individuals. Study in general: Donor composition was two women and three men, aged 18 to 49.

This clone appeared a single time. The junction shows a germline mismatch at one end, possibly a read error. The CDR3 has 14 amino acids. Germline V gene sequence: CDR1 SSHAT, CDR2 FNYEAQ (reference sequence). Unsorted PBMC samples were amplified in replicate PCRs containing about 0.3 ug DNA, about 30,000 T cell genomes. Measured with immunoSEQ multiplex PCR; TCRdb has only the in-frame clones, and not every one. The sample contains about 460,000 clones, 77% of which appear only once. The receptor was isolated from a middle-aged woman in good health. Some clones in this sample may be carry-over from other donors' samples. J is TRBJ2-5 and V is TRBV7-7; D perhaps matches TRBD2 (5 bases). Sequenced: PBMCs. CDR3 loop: CASSPRTSSGTQYF. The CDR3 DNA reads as TGTGCTAGCAGCCCCCGGACTTCGTCGGGGACCCAGTACTTC.